This T cell receptor beta chain is drawn from a study of response to subunit inactivated influenza vaccine. TCRdb processed the RT-PCR reads anew with MiXCR; each CDR3 protein has one entry. This table has approximately 700,000 distinct CDR3 sequences, about 14% appearing once. Overall study findings and caveats: The authors offered the suggestion that each seasonal influenza vaccination recruits few new T cells.

This clonotype showed up just a few times. What it recognizes is unknown. The material was PBMCs from blood, obtained 14 days before vaccination. This clonotype was sampled from a man aged 45-65 years who received an inactivated influenza vaccine.

The CDR3: CASSFFSSGTIKTSTDTQYF. The CDR3 DNA is TGTGCCAGCAGCTTCTTTTCTAGCGGCACAATCAAAACTAGCACAGATACGCAGTATTTT. The genes are TRBV7-8 and TRBJ2-3; the match to TRBD2 covers 7 bases. Germline CDR1 SGHVS, CDR2 FQNEAQ. The CDR3 loop spans 20 amino acids. Losses at the gene ends were 3 bases for V and 0 bases for J; bases not matched to a gene: 18. The full variable domain, its missing parts supplied by reference TRBV7-8 and TRBJ2-3, is GAGVSQSPRYKVAKRGQDVALRCDPISGHVSLFWYQQALGQGPEFLTYFQNEAQLDKSGLPSDRFFAERPEGSVSTLKIQRTQQEDSAVYLCASSFFSSGTIKTSTDTQYFGPGTRLTVL.